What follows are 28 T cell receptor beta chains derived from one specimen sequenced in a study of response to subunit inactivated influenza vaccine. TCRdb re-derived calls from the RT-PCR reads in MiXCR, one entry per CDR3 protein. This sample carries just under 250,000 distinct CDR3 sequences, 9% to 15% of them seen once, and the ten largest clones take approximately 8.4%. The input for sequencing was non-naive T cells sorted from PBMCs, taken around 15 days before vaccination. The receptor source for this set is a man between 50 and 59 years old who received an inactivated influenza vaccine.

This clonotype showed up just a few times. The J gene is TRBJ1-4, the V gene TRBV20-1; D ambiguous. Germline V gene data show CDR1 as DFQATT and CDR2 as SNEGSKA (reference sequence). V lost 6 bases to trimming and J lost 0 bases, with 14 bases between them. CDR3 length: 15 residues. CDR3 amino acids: CSAARVGATNEKLFF. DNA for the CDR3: TGCAGTGCCGCGAGAGTCGGGGCAACTAATGAAAAACTGTTTTTT.

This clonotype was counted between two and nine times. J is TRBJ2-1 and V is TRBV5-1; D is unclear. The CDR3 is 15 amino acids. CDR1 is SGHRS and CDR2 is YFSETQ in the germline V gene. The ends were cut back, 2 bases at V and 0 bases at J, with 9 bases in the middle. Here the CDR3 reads CASSFEQLSYNEQFF. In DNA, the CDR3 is TGCGCCAGCAGCTTTGAACAGCTCTCCTACAATGAGCAGTTCTTC.

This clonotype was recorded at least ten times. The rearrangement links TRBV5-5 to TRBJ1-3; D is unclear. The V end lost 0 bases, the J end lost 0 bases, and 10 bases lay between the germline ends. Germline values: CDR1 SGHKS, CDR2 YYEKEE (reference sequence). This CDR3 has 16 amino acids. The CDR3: CASSLGWRSSGNTIYF. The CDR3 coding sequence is TGTGCCAGCAGCTTGGGGTGGAGGAGCTCTGGAAACACCATATATTTT.

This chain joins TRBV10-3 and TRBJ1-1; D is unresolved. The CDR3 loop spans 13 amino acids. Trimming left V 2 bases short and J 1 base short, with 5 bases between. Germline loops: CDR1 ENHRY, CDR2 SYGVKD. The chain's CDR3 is CAISEKSNTEAFF. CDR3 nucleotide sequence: TGTGCCATCAGTGAGAAATCGAACACTGAAGCTTTCTTT.

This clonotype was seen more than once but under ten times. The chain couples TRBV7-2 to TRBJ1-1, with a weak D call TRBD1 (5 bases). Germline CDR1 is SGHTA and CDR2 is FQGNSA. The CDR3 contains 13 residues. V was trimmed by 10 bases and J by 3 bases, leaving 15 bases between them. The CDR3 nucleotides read TGTGCCACTAAGAGGGGCAGGTACACTGAAGCTTTCTTT. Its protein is CATKRGRYTEAFF.

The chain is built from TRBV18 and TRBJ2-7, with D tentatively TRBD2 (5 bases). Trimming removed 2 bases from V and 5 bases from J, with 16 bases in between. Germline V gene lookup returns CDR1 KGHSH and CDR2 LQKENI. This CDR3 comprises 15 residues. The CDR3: CASSPSNPGGDEQYF. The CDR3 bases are TGTGCCAGCTCACCATCGAACCCCGGAGGTGACGAGCAGTACTTC.

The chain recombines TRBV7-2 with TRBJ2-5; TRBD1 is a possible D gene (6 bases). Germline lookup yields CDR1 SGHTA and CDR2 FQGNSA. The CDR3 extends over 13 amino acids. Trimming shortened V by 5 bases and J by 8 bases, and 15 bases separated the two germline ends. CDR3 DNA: TGTGCCAGCAGCAGGACAGATTCGCCTACCCAGTACTTC. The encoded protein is CASSRTDSPTQYF.

The CDR3 DNA reads as TGTGCCAGCAGCCCAGTGGGTGGAGCCAAAAACATTCAGTACTTC. Translating gives CASSPVGGAKNIQYF. V gene TRBV7-9 combines with J gene TRBJ2-4; D gene unclear. The germline V and J ends were trimmed by 5 bases and 0 bases, with 11 bases remaining between them. The CDR3 contains 15 residues. From germline, CDR1 is SEHNR and CDR2 FQNEAQ (reference sequence).

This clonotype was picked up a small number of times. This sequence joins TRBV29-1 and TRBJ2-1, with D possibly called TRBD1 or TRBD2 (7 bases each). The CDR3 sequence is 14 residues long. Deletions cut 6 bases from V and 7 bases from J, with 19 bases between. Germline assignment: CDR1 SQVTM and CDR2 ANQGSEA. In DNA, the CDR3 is TGCAGCGTAGTCCGGGACAGAGCGGGAAATGAGCAGTTCTTC. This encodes CSVVRDRAGNEQFF.

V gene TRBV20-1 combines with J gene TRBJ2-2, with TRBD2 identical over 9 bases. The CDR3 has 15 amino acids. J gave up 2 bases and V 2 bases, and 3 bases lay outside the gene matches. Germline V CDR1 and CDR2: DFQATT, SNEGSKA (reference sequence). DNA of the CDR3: TGCAGTGCTAGATTTAGCGGGGGCAACACCGGGGAGCTGTTTTTT. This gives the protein CSARFSGGNTGELFF.

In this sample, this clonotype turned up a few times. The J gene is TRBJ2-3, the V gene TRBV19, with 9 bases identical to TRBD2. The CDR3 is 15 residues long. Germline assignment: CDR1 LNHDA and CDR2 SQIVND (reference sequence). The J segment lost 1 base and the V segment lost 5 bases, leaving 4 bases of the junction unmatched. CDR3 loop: CASSSVAGGTDTQYF. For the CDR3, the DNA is TGTGCCAGTAGTTCAGTAGCGGGAGGCACAGATACGCAGTATTTT.

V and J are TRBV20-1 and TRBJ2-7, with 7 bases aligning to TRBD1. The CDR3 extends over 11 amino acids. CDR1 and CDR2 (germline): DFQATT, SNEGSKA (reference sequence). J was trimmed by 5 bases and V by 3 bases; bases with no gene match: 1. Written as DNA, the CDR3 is TGCAGTGCTAGTGGGACAGACGAGCAGTACTTC. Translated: CSASGTDEQYF.

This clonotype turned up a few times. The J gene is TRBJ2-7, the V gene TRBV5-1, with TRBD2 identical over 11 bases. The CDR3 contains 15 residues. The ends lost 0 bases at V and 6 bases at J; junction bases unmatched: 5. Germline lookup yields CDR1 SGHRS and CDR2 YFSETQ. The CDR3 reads CASSLVTSGRGEQYF. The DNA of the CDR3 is TGCGCCAGCAGCTTGGTTACTAGCGGGAGAGGCGAGCAGTACTTC.

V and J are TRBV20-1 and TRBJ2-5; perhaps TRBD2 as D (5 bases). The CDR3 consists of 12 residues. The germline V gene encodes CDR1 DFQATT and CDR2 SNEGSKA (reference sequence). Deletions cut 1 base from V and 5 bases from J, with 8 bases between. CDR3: CSARGGAETQYF. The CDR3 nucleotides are TGCAGTGCTAGAGGGGGAGCGGAGACCCAGTACTTC.

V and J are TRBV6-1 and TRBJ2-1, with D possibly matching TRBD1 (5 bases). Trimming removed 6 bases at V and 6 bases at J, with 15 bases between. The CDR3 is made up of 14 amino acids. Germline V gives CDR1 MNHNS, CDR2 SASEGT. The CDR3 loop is CASSAGLLSNEQFF. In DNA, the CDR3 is TGTGCCAGCAGCGCAGGGCTTTTGAGCAATGAGCAGTTCTTC.

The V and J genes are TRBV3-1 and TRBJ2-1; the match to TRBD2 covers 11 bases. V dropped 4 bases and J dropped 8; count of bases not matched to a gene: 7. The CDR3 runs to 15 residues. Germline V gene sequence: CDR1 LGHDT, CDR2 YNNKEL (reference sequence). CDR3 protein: CASSLTSGSFDEQFF. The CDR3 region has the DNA TGTGCCAGCAGCCTAACTAGCGGGAGTTTTGATGAGCAGTTCTTC.

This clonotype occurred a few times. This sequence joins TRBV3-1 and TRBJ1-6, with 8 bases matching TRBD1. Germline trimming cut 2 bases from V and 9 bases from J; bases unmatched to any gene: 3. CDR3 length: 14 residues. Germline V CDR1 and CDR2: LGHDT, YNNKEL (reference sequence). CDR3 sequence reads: CASSQLTGVSPLHF. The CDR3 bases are TGTGCCAGCAGCCAATTGACAGGGGTTTCACCCCTCCACTTT.

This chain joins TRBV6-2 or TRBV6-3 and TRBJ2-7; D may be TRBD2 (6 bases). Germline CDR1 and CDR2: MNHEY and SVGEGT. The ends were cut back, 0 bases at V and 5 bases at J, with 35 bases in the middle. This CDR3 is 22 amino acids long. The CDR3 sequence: CASSYSLFSLGGARLGGHEQYF. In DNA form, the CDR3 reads TGTGCCAGCAGTTACTCGCTCTTTAGTCTGGGGGGAGCTAGGTTAGGCGGCCACGAGCAGTACTTC.

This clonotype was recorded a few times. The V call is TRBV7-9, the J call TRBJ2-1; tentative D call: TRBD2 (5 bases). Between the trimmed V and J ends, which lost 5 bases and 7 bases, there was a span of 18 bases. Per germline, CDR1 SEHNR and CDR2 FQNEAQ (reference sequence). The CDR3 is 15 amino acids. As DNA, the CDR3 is TGTGCCAGCAGCACAATCCCCGCTAGCCAGAATGAGCAGTTCTTC. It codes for CASSTIPASQNEQFF.

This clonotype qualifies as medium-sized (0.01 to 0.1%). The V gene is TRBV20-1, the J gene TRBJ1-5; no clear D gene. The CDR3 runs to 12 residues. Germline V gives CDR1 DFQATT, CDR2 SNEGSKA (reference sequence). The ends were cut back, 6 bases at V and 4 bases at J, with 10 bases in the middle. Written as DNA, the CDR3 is TGCAGTGCCTCCCGGCTTAATCAGCCCCAGCATTTT. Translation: CSASRLNQPQHF.

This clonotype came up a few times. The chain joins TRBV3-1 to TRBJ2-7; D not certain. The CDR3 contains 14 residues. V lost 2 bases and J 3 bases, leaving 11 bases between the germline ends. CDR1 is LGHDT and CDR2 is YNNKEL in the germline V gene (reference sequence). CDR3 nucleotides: TGTGCCAGCAGCCAATTGGCCTCACTCTACGAGCAGTACTTC. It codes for CASSQLASLYEQYF.

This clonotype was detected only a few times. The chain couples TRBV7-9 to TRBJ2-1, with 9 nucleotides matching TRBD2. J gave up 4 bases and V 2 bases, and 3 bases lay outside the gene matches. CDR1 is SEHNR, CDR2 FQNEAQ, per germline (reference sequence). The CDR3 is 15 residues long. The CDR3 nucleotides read TGTGCCAGCAGCTTATTGCTAGCGGGGTACAATGAGCAGTTCTTC. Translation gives CASSLLLAGYNEQFF.

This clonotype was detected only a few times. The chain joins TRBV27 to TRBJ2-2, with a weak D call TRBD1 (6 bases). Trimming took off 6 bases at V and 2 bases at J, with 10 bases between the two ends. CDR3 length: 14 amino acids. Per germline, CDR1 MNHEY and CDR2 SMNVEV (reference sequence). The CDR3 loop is CASRWGQNTGELFF. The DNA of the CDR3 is TGTGCCAGCAGGTGGGGACAAAACACCGGGGAGCTGTTTTTT.

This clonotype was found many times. The CDR3 coding sequence is TGCAGTGCTAGATCGGGGGGTCAGGGGGCCACCGGGGAGCTGTTTTTT. Translating it yields CSARSGGQGATGELFF. The V and J genes are TRBV20-1 and TRBJ2-2; the D gene is possibly TRBD1 (8 bases). CDR3 length: 16 residues. V was pared by 2 bases and J by 4 bases, with 17 bases between. Germline V gene lookup returns CDR1 DFQATT and CDR2 SNEGSKA (reference sequence).

CDR3 bases: TGTGCCATCAGTCTAGACAGGGGGGCGACAGATACGCAGTATTTT. Its translation: CAISLDRGATDTQYF. The chain joins TRBV10-3 to TRBJ2-3; 9 nucleotides line up with TRBD1. Trimming cost V 5 bases and J 3 bases; bases outside gene matches: 6. The CDR3 is 15 residues long. Germline CDR1 ENHRY, CDR2 SYGVKD.

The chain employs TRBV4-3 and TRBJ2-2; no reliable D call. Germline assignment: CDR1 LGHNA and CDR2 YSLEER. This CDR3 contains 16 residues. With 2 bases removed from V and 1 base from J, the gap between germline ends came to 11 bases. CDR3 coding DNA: TGCGCCAGCAGCCAATTGGGTGGTAGGAACACCGGGGAGCTGTTTTTT. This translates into CASSQLGGRNTGELFF.

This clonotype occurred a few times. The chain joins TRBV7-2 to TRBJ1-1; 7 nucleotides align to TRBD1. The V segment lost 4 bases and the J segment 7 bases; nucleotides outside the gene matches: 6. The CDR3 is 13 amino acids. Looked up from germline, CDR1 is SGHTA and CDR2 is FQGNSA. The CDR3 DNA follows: TGTGCCAGCAGCTCTAACCGGGACAGTGAAGCTTTCTTT. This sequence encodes CASSSNRDSEAFF. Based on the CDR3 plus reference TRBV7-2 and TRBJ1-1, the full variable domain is GAGVSQSPSNKVTEKGKDVELRCDPISGHTALYWYRQSLGQGLEFLIYFQGNSAPDKSGLPSDRFSAERTGGSVSTLTIQRTQQEDSAVYLCASSSNRDSEAFFGQGTRLTVV.

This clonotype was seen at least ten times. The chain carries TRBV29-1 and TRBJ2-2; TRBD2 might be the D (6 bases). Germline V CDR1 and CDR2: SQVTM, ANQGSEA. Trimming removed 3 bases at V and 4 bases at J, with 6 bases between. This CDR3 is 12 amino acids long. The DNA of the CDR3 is TGCAGCGTTGACGGGGGCACCGGGGAGCTGTTTTTT. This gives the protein CSVDGGTGELFF.